Listed here are 2 T cell receptor beta chains from one sample, sequenced in a study of metastatic and nonmetastatic thyroid tumors. Nobody among the patients had been given any treatment before thyroid surgery. TCRdb ran MiXCR on the PCR reads. The sample shows roughly 38,000 clones, 9% to 13% of them seen only once. Source material: blood. The receptors here all came from a male donor with papillary thyroid cancer or a benign thyroid nodule (not recorded which). Some clones in this sample may be carry-over from other donors' samples.

This clone was found a few times. The chain couples TRBV29-1 to TRBJ1-1; D gene unclear. Trimming took off 3 bases at V and 1 base at J, with 9 bases between the two ends. CDR1 is SQVTM and CDR2 is ANQGSEA in the germline V gene. CDR3 length: 13 residues. In DNA form, the CDR3 reads TGCAGCGTTGACAGCTCTGAGAACACTGAAGCTTTCTTT. It translates to CSVDSSENTEAFF.

Notes on this clone: A much larger clone differs by one base, so this may be a read error. The chain combines TRBV3-1 with TRBJ2-7; D is possibly TRBD1 (6 bases). The germline CDR1 and CDR2 sequences are LGHDT and YNNKEL (reference sequence). This CDR3 is built from 14 residues. This CDR3 is CASIQIGGKGEQYF. The CDR3 region has the DNA TGTGCCAGCATCCAAATAGGGGGTAAAGGCGAGCAGTACTTC.